The entry that follows covers one T cell receptor (beta chain) sequence. The data stem from a study of PD-L1 blockade in urothelial cancer. Study overall: Atezolizumab at 1,200 mg intravenously every 3 weeks was started by patients in the mid-2010s. Blood analyses occurred 3 weeks (second dose) and 6 weeks post treatment start.

The V and J ends lost 5 bases and 5 bases, in that order; junction bases with no gene match: 11. Germline V gene data show CDR1 as SGHDN and CDR2 as FVKESK. The CDR3 is 16 amino acids. Sequencing used immunoSEQ multiplex PCR; TCRdb keeps in-frame clones, though not all of them. Of about 84,000 clones listed, about 81% are singletons. The clonotype originates from a man aged 65-85 years with urothelial cancer. The chain is built from TRBV14 and TRBJ1-5, with 8 bases matching TRBD1. The input for sequencing was PBMCs, taken around atezolizumab (anti-PD-L1) treatment. CDR3 residues: CASSKGTGPMHQPQHF. The CDR3 DNA reads as TGTGCCAGCAGCAAAGGGACAGGTCCAATGCATCAGCCCCAGCATTTT.